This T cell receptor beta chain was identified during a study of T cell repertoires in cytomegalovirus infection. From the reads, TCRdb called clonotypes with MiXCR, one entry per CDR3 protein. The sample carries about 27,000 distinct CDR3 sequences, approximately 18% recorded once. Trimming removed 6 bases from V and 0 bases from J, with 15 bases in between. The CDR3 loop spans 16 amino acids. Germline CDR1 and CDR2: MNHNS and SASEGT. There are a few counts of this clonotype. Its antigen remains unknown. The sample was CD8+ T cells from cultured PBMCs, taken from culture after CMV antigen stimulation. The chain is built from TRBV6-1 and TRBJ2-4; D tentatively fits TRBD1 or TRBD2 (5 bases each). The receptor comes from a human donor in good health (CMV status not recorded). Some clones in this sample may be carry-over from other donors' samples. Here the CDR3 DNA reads TGTGCCAGCAGGGACTGGTTGGGGGTAGCCAAAAACATTCAGTACTTC. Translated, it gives CASRDWLGVAKNIQYF.